Below, 30 T cell receptor beta chains from the same sample are listed, as sequenced in a study of cytomegalovirus exposure and HLA in healthy donors. The PCR used 60 Vbeta and 13 Jbeta primers. Clones were sequenced by immunoSEQ multiplex PCR, and TCRdb holds only the in-frame ones, with some missing. The data show roughly 240,000 clones, with over 75% seen just once and more than 0.45% held by the top ten. The specimen was PBMCs. All receptors derive from a boy between 10 and 17 years old in good health and CMV-seronegative.

The V and J genes are TRBV5-4 and TRBJ2-5; the D gene is possibly TRBD1 (6 bases). Trimming took off 2 bases at V and 5 bases at J, with 16 bases between the two ends. This CDR3 comprises 15 residues. CDR1 is SGHNT, CDR2 YYREEE, per germline (reference sequence). CDR3 residues: CASSLSRGKGETQYF. CDR3 sequence (DNA): TGTGCCAGCAGCTTATCCAGGGGTAAGGGGGAGACCCAGTACTTC.

The chain combines TRBV10-3 with TRBJ2-2; TRBD2 matches 11 bases. V gave up 5 bases and J gave up 6 bases; unmatched junction bases: 11. CDR3 length equals 17 residues. The germline V gene has CDR1 ENHRY and CDR2 SYGVKD. The CDR3 region is CAISRTSGGVEAGELFF. CDR3 nucleotide sequence: TGTGCCATCAGTAGAACTAGCGGGGGCGTAGAGGCCGGGGAGCTGTTTTTT.

J is TRBJ1-3 and V is TRBV6-1; 9 bases line up with TRBD1. The V segment lost 4 bases and the J segment 0 bases; nucleotides outside the gene matches: 13. Germline values: CDR1 MNHNS, CDR2 SASEGT. There are 19 residues in the CDR3. CDR3 DNA: TGTGCCAGCAGTGGGACCCCGGGACAGGGAGTCTCCTCTGGAAACACCATATATTTT. This gives the protein CASSGTPGQGVSSGNTIYF.

V and J are TRBV11-2 and TRBJ2-2, with 7 positions matching TRBD1. The CDR3 covers 16 residues. After removal of 3 bases from V and 3 bases from J, the junction contained 7 bases not matched to a gene. Germline V gene sequence: CDR1 SGHAT, CDR2 FQNNGV. CDR3 residues: CASSFLGGADTGELFF. As DNA, the CDR3 is TGTGCCAGCAGCTTCCTAGGGGGCGCGGACACCGGGGAGCTGTTTTTT.

The rearrangement uses TRBV7-9 and TRBJ1-2; the match to TRBD1 covers 7 bases. V lost 0 bases and J lost 4; bases outside the gene matches: 8. Germline CDR1 is SEHNR and CDR2 is FQNEAQ (reference sequence). The CDR3 totals 16 residues. In DNA, the CDR3 is TGTGCCAGCAGCTTAGCGGGCTCGGGACAGAGCTATGGCTACACCTTC. Protein product: CASSLAGSGQSYGYTF.

V usage is TRBV9 and J usage is TRBJ2-2, with 8 bases fitting TRBD2. V was clipped by 4 bases and J by 6 bases; unmatched bases: 8. CDR3 length equals 15 residues. Per the germline V gene, CDR1 is SGDLS and CDR2 is YYNGEE. This CDR3 is CASSPGLARSGELFF. As DNA, the CDR3 is TGTGCCAGCAGCCCCGGACTAGCTAGATCCGGGGAGCTGTTTTTT.

J is TRBJ2-1 and V is TRBV5-5; D is possibly TRBD1 (5 bases). This CDR3 has 15 residues. Trimming removed 5 bases at V and 0 bases at J, with 12 bases between. Germline V gene lookup returns CDR1 SGHKS and CDR2 YYEKEE (reference sequence). The CDR3: CASRVQVSSYNEQFF. The DNA of the CDR3 is TGTGCCAGCAGGGTACAGGTTTCCTCCTACAATGAGCAGTTCTTC.

V and J are TRBV18 and TRBJ1-1; tentatively, D is TRBD1 (5 bases). V was cut by 0 bases and J by 4 bases, with 12 bases left in between. From germline, CDR1 is KGHSH and CDR2 LQKENI. This CDR3 comprises 15 residues. CDR3 loop: CASSPPPGRATEAFF. The CDR3 DNA sequence: TGTGCCAGCTCACCACCCCCCGGCAGGGCCACTGAAGCTTTCTTT.

The chain links TRBV7-9 to TRBJ1-6, with D uncertain. The germline V and J ends were trimmed by 2 bases and 8 bases, with 7 bases remaining between them. This CDR3 contains 13 residues. Germline CDR1 SEHNR, CDR2 FQNEAQ (reference sequence). The CDR3 loop reads CASSLYEDSPLHF. For the CDR3, the DNA is TGTGCCAGCAGCTTATACGAGGATTCACCCCTCCACTTT.

The rearrangement links TRBV11-1 to TRBJ1-6, with D possibly TRBD1 on 5 matching bases. There are 14 residues in the CDR3. Looked up from germline, CDR1 is SGHAT and CDR2 is FQDESV (reference sequence). V was trimmed by 5 bases and J by 5 bases, leaving 10 bases between them. CDR3 sequence (DNA): TGTGCCAGCAGCCTGACAGATAATAATTCACCCCTCCACTTT. The encoded protein is CASSLTDNNSPLHF.

This chain connects TRBV27 to TRBJ2-6, with D maybe TRBD1 (5 bases). V lost 0 bases, J lost 2 bases, and 8 bases lay in between. Germline-derived CDR1 and CDR2 are MNHEY and SMNVEV (reference sequence). This CDR3 is 16 amino acids long. The CDR3, as DNA: TGTGCCAGCAGTTTATCAGCAGGGACTGGGGCCAACGTCCTGACTTTC. Translation: CASSLSAGTGANVLTF. The entire variable domain, with the rest obtained from reference TRBV27 and TRBJ2-6, is as follows: EAQVTQNPRYLITVTGKKLTVTCSQNMNHEYMSWYRQDPGLGLRQIYYSMNVEVTDKGDVPEGYKVSRKEKRNFPLILESPSPNQTSLYFCASSLSAGTGANVLTFGAGSRLTVL.

In the case of this clone: One end of the junction is discordant with germline, which a read error may explain. The chain recombines TRBV7-9 with TRBJ2-7; 8 nucleotides match TRBD2. The CDR3 has 13 residues. Per the germline V gene, CDR1 is SEHNR and CDR2 is FQNEAQ (reference sequence). CDR3 coding DNA: TGTTCCAGCAGCTACCCCAGCGGGGGCGAGCAGTACTTC. Translated, it gives CSSSYPSGGEQYF.

CDR3 sequence (DNA): TGTGCCAGCAGCTTATGGGGGGGGCCTCCGAACACTGAAGCTTTCTTT. As protein: CASSLWGGPPNTEAFF. The rearrangement uses TRBV5-6 and TRBJ1-1, with a possible D match to TRBD1 (6 bases). The CDR3 has 16 amino acids. V lost 2 bases, J lost 1 base, and 15 bases lay in between. CDR1 is SGHDT and CDR2 is YYEEEE in the germline V gene.

V is TRBV5-1 and J is TRBJ2-3, with 8 bases matching TRBD1. The V and J ends lost 0 bases and 5 bases, in that order; junction bases with no gene match: 5. Germline CDR1 SGHRS, CDR2 YFSETQ. The CDR3 extends over 15 amino acids. This chain's CDR3 is CASSLEDRVRDTQYF. In nucleotides, the CDR3 is TGCGCCAGCAGCTTGGAGGACAGGGTCAGAGATACGCAGTATTTT.

The chain recombines TRBV18 with TRBJ1-4; 11 bases agree with TRBD1. Trimming removed 3 bases from V and 7 bases from J; junction bases left unmatched: 4. The CDR3 contains 15 residues. CDR1 is KGHSH and CDR2 is LQKENI in the germline V gene. CDR3 protein: CASSPSGTGGEKLFF. The CDR3 DNA sequence: TGTGCCAGCTCACCCTCCGGGACAGGGGGTGAAAAACTGTTTTTT.

This clone was detected a few times. The chain couples TRBV7-6 to TRBJ2-3; the D gene is possibly TRBD2 (5 bases). In germline, CDR1 is SGHVS, CDR2 FNYEAQ. The CDR3 runs to 13 residues. V was clipped by 5 bases and J by 5 bases, with 11 bases between them. The CDR3 region has the DNA TGTGCCAGCAGCCGGACTCACCGAGATACGCAGTATTTT. Residues: CASSRTHRDTQYF.

This clone was counted a few times. The J gene is TRBJ1-1, the V gene TRBV7-9; possibly TRBD1 for D (6 bases). V lost 5 bases and J lost 5, with 12 bases in between. Germline V gene data show CDR1 as SEHNR and CDR2 as FQNEAQ (reference sequence). The CDR3 consists of 13 residues. The CDR3 sequence is CASSQGMGTEAFF. The CDR3 DNA reads TGTGCCAGCAGCCAGGGGATGGGAACTGAAGCTTTCTTT.

The chain links TRBV5-4 to TRBJ2-2; 11 bases line up with TRBD2. The CDR3 is 16 residues long. After removal of 6 bases from V and 1 base from J, the junction contained 5 bases not matched to a gene. Germline V gives CDR1 SGHNT, CDR2 YYREEE (reference sequence). The CDR3 sequence: CASIPTSGGNTGELFF. The DNA of the CDR3 is TGTGCCAGCATCCCTACTAGCGGGGGGAACACCGGGGAGCTGTTTTTT.

The chain's CDR3 is CSVEGRRDYGYTF. The CDR3 coding sequence is TGCAGCGTTGAAGGCAGGCGGGACTATGGCTACACCTTC. The J gene is TRBJ1-2, the V gene TRBV29-1; unclear D gene. Germline-derived CDR1 and CDR2 are SQVTM and ANQGSEA. V was cut by 1 base and J by 3 bases, with 9 bases left in between. The CDR3 spans 13 residues.

The genes are TRBV7-6 and TRBJ2-5; no definite D call. The J call may not be correct, given that the DNA end is closer to TRBJ2-7. Germline CDR1 reads SGHVS; CDR2 reads FNYEAQ. The CDR3 spans 13 residues. Here the CDR3 DNA reads TGTGCCAGCAGCTTAGACCCCTCCTACGAGCAGTACTTC. Protein product: CASSLDPSYEQYF.

V usage is TRBV5-5 and J usage is TRBJ1-4; 10 positions agree with TRBD1. In germline, CDR1 is SGHKS, CDR2 YYEKEE (reference sequence). The CDR3 is 15 amino acids. The V and J ends lost 3 bases and 2 bases, in that order; junction bases with no gene match: 1. The CDR3 bases are TGTGCCAGCAGCTCGGACAGGGGGACTAATGAAAAACTGTTTTTT. Amino acid sequence: CASSSDRGTNEKLFF.

Comment on this clone: Germline is not matched at one junction end, which may reflect a read error. V gene TRBV10-3 combines with J gene TRBJ2-2; D uncertain. Germline CDR1 and CDR2: ENHRY and SYGVKD. The length of the CDR3 is 12 residues. The CDR3 region has the DNA TGTGCCAGCAGTGTAGACACCGGGGAGCTGTTTTTT. Protein: CASSVDTGELFF.

The CDR3 here is CAWSVSVGWSGELFF. In nucleotides, the CDR3 is TGTGCCTGGAGTGTATCCGTCGGGTGGTCCGGGGAGCTGTTTTTT. The V gene is TRBV30, the J gene TRBJ2-2, with unresolved D. V lost 0 bases and J lost 6, with 14 bases in between. Germline V gene sequence: CDR1 GTSNPN, CDR2 SVGIG (reference sequence). The CDR3 is 15 amino acids.

This clone was seen once. This CDR3 reads CASRITGGHGYTF. The CDR3 region has the DNA TGTGCCAGCAGAATAACAGGGGGACATGGCTACACCTTC. This chain joins TRBV5-8 and TRBJ1-2, with 8 bases aligning to TRBD1. V shed 5 bases, J shed 6 bases, and the junction held 6 bases outside the gene matches. This CDR3 is built from 13 residues. Germline CDR1 reads SGHTS; CDR2 reads YDEGEE.

The chain employs TRBV11-3 and TRBJ2-3; D remains unclear. Germline values: CDR1 SGHNT, CDR2 YENEEA. This CDR3 spans 12 amino acids. V dropped 7 bases and J dropped 0 bases, with 5 bases sitting between them. The CDR3 region has the DNA TGTGCCAGCAAAGAGAGCACAGATACGCAGTATTTT. Translation: CASKESTDTQYF.

This rearrangement joins TRBV30 to TRBJ1-2, with TRBD1 as a possible D gene (5 bases). V shed 0 bases and J shed 8 bases, with 10 bases lying between them. The CDR3 covers 12 residues. CDR1 GTSNPN and CDR2 SVGIG come from the germline V gene (reference sequence). As DNA, the CDR3 is TGTGCCTGGAGTGTGGCACAGGAAGGCTACACCTTC. Its translation: CAWSVAQEGYTF. The full variable domain, its missing parts supplied by reference TRBV30 and TRBJ1-2, is SQTIHQWPATLVQPVGSPLSLECTVEGTSNPNLYWYRQAAGRGLQLLFYSVGIGQISSEVPQNLSASRPQDRQFILSSKKLLLSDSGFYLCAWSVAQEGYTFGSGTRLTVV.

The rearrangement joins TRBV30 to TRBJ1-2; D gene ambiguous. The germline gives CDR1 GTSNPN, CDR2 SVGIG (reference sequence). This CDR3 comprises 15 residues. V gave up 5 bases and J gave up 0 bases, with 16 bases separating them. Here the CDR3 reads CAWDLTEKSNYGYTF. The CDR3 nucleotides read TGTGCCTGGGACCTTACGGAGAAGTCTAACTATGGCTACACCTTC.

The gene calls are TRBV30 and TRBJ1-1; 10 bases match TRBD1. CDR1 is GTSNPN, CDR2 SVGIG, per germline (reference sequence). Losses at the gene ends were 0 bases for V and 11 bases for J; bases not matched to a gene: 15. The CDR3 runs to 16 residues. As DNA, the CDR3 is TGTGCCTGGAGTGTACGAGGGACAGGGGCTAAGGTTGGGGCTTTCTTT. Amino acid sequence: CAWSVRGTGAKVGAFF.

The rearrangement links TRBV30 to TRBJ2-1, with TRBD2 matching over 10 bases. CDR3 length equals 18 residues. The trim removed 0 bases at V and 0 bases at J, leaving 8 bases unmatched. Germline loops: CDR1 GTSNPN, CDR2 SVGIG (reference sequence). The chain's CDR3 is CAWSVLASGSSSYNEQFF. For the CDR3, the DNA is TGTGCCTGGAGTGTATTGGCTAGCGGGAGTTCCTCCTACAATGAGCAGTTCTTC.

This clone was detected once. The chain combines TRBV11-1 with TRBJ2-7; 7 bases agree with TRBD2. CDR3 length equals 16 residues. Unmatched junction bases numbered 10, after V lost 5 bases and J lost 0 bases. Germline V gives CDR1 SGHAT, CDR2 FQDESV (reference sequence). The CDR3 DNA is TGTGCCAGCAGCCAACCGGGCAGCGGGGTCTCCTACGAGCAGTACTTC. Amino acid sequence: CASSQPGSGVSYEQYF.